What follows are 20 T cell receptor beta chains derived from one specimen sequenced in a study of blood T cell repertoires in COVID-19. The protocol was immunoSEQ multiplex PCR, while the TCRdb copy is restricted to in-frame clones and leaves out a portion. The sample holds 390,000 or so clones, around nine tenths seen once. The source material was PBMCs or T cells enriched from blood (not recorded which). The source is a woman aged 50 to 65 who had recovered from COVID-19.

The V gene is TRBV11-2, the J gene TRBJ2-1, with TRBD2 as a possible D gene (6 bases). This CDR3 has 16 amino acids. From germline, CDR1 is SGHAT and CDR2 FQNNGV. Trimming left V 1 base short and J 4 bases short, with 14 bases between. CDR3 region: CASSLAGLAKYNEQFF. The CDR3, as DNA: TGTGCCAGCAGCTTAGCAGGCCTAGCGAAATACAATGAGCAGTTCTTC.

The chain combines TRBV5-1 with TRBJ2-7; D is possibly TRBD1 (6 bases). CDR1 is SGHRS and CDR2 is YFSETQ in the germline V gene. The germline V and J ends were trimmed by 4 bases and 3 bases, with 11 bases remaining between them. The CDR3 loop spans 13 amino acids. The CDR3 DNA is TGCGCCAGCAGCGAAGCCAGGGGCTACGAGCAGTACTTC. It codes for CASSEARGYEQYF.

The chain carries TRBV12-3 or TRBV12-4 and TRBJ1-2; possible D gene TRBD1, 6 bases. Trimming removed 8 bases from V and 8 bases from J, with 12 bases in between. CDR3 length equals 11 residues. CDR3 DNA: TGTGCCAGCTCACAGGGAAACGGCTACACCTTC. It specifies CASSQGNGYTF.

This chain joins TRBV3-1 (or the pseudogene TRBV3-2) and TRBJ2-3, with D maybe TRBD1 (6 bases). CDR1 is LGHDT, CDR2 YNNKEL, per germline (reference sequence). V lost 3 bases to trimming and J lost 1 base, with 14 bases between them. The CDR3 is made up of 16 amino acids. The CDR3 reads CASSHRGGWRTDTQYF. For the CDR3, the DNA is TGTGCCAGCAGCCATAGAGGGGGATGGCGCACAGATACGCAGTATTTT.

This clone was seen only a few times. The gene calls are TRBV5-8 and TRBJ1-5; D is perhaps TRBD1 (5 bases). Trimming removed 1 base at V and 4 bases at J, with 12 bases between. This CDR3 is 15 amino acids long. Germline assignment: CDR1 SGHTS and CDR2 YDEGEE. CDR3 nucleotides: TGTGCCAGCAGCTTGATAACAGGAAAAAATCAGCCCCAGCATTTT. Translation: CASSLITGKNQPQHF.

The CDR3 nucleotides are TGTGCCAGCAGCTTAGCGGGACAGTCTCTGCAGTTCTTC. Its translation: CASSLAGQSLQFF. This chain connects TRBV11-3 to TRBJ2-1; TRBD1 aligns across 7 bases. CDR1 is SGHNT and CDR2 is YENEEA in the germline V gene. The CDR3 runs 13 residues. Trimming at V came to 1 base and at J to 12 bases, leaving 6 bases not matched to a gene.

The chain is built from TRBV27 and TRBJ1-2; no clear D gene. Between the trimmed V and J ends, which lost 5 bases and 2 bases, there was a span of 9 bases. Germline CDR1 and CDR2: MNHEY and SMNVEV (reference sequence). The CDR3 runs to 13 residues. In DNA, the CDR3 is TGTGCCAGCAGTCCCACAGAGAACTATGGCTACACCTTC. It codes for CASSPTENYGYTF.

The chain's CDR3 is CASSIKRTATYQPQHF. For the CDR3, the DNA is TGTGCCAGTAGTATAAAACGGACAGCTACTTATCAGCCCCAGCATTTT. The rearrangement links TRBV19 to TRBJ1-5; TRBD1 might be the D (6 bases). Germline V lookup: CDR1 LNHDA, CDR2 SQIVND (reference sequence). The V end lost 2 bases, the J end lost 5 bases, and 16 bases lay between the germline ends. The CDR3 loop spans 16 amino acids.

The chain couples TRBV3-1 (or the pseudogene TRBV3-2) to TRBJ1-3; D perhaps matches TRBD1 (5 bases). Germline-derived CDR1 and CDR2 are LGHDT and YNNKEL (reference sequence). With 6 bases removed from V and 2 bases from J, the gap between germline ends came to 11 bases. This CDR3 is 14 amino acids long. CDR3 loop: CASSDTGTGNTIYF. The CDR3 coding sequence is TGTGCCAGCAGTGACACAGGTACTGGAAACACCATATATTTT.

This sequence joins TRBV11-2 and TRBJ2-3, with D perhaps TRBD1 (6 bases). Germline V gene lookup returns CDR1 SGHAT and CDR2 FQNNGV. Between the trimmed V and J ends, which lost 1 base and 4 bases, there was a span of 15 bases. The CDR3 extends over 16 amino acids. The CDR3 loop reads CASSLGRTDGADTQYF. The CDR3 nucleotides read TGTGCCAGCAGCTTAGGCAGGACAGATGGTGCAGATACGCAGTATTTT.

The CDR3 nucleotides read TGCGCCAGCAGCCCCGGGACTAGTCCCTACAATGAGCAGTTCTTC. Its protein product is CASSPGTSPYNEQFF. V gene TRBV4-1 combines with J gene TRBJ2-1; 8 bases map to TRBD2. Per the germline V gene, CDR1 is MGHRA and CDR2 is YSYEKL. There are 15 residues in the CDR3. V lost 4 bases, J lost 2 bases, and 4 bases stayed unmatched.

The J gene is TRBJ1-2, the V gene TRBV28, with D tentatively TRBD1 (6 bases). Trimming pared 5 bases from V and 3 bases from J, leaving 16 bases between. The germline gives CDR1 MDHEN, CDR2 SYDVKM. This CDR3 has 15 residues. CDR3 in amino acids: CASSLQGSNDYGYTF. For the CDR3, the DNA is TGTGCCAGCAGTCTACAGGGATCCAACGACTATGGCTACACCTTC.

As concerns this clone: Other nucleotide sequences from this sample produce the same CDR3. This chain links TRBV7-3 with TRBJ2-2; TRBD1 might be the D (5 bases). The germline V gene has CDR1 SGHTA and CDR2 FQGTGA. V lost 6 bases and J 0 bases, leaving 8 bases between the germline ends. This CDR3 region has 14 residues. Written as DNA, the CDR3 is TGTGCCAGCAGGGCAGGGACGAACACCGGGGAGCTGTTTTTT. Amino acid sequence: CASRAGTNTGELFF.

The rearrangement links TRBV5-1 to TRBJ1-2, with D unresolved. The ends were cut back, 3 bases at V and 6 bases at J, with 18 bases in the middle. This CDR3 is 15 amino acids long. The germline gives CDR1 SGHRS, CDR2 YFSETQ. The CDR3 here is CASSSRVGQDHGYTF. CDR3 in DNA: TGCGCCAGCAGCTCGAGGGTAGGGCAGGATCATGGCTACACCTTC. The full variable domain, in which reference TRBV5-1 and TRBJ1-2 provide the parts outside the CDR3, is KAGVTQTPRYLIKTRGQQVTLSCSPISGHRSVSWYQQTPGQGLQFLFEYFSETQRNKGNFPGRFSGRQFSNSRSEMNVSTLELGDSALYLCASSSRVGQDHGYTFGSGTRLTVV.

CDR3 loop: CASSPVRAGGFFNTGELFF. DNA of the CDR3: TGTGCCAGCAGCCCAGTCAGGGCAGGGGGCTTTTTCAACACCGGGGAGCTGTTTTTT. The V and J genes are TRBV7-2 and TRBJ2-2; 8 bases are a match to TRBD1. CDR1 SGHTA and CDR2 FQGNSA come from the germline V gene. The CDR3 runs 19 residues. V gave up 5 bases and J gave up 2 bases; unmatched junction bases: 16.

The genes are TRBV5-1 and TRBJ2-1, with D perhaps TRBD1 (5 bases). Per germline, CDR1 SGHRS and CDR2 YFSETQ. V was clipped by 3 bases and J by 4 bases, with 20 bases between them. This CDR3 is built from 17 residues. In DNA, the CDR3 is TGCGCCAGCAGCTGGACAATCGGCCGAAACCCTTACAATGAGCAGTTCTTC. Its translation: CASSWTIGRNPYNEQFF. The full variable domain, its missing parts supplied by reference TRBV5-1 and TRBJ2-1, is KAGVTQTPRYLIKTRGQQVTLSCSPISGHRSVSWYQQTPGQGLQFLFEYFSETQRNKGNFPGRFSGRQFSNSRSEMNVSTLELGDSALYLCASSWTIGRNPYNEQFFGPGTRLTVL.

The J gene is TRBJ1-2, the V gene TRBV29-1; possible D gene TRBD1, 5 bases. Germline V gene lookup returns CDR1 SQVTM and CDR2 ANQGSEA. Trimming stripped 7 bases from V and 2 bases from J, with 17 bases between. The CDR3 spans 14 residues. The CDR3 loop is CSAREGPSNYGYTF. The DNA for the CDR3 is TGCAGCGCCCGGGAGGGGCCCTCCAACTATGGCTACACCTTC.

This clone was observed a handful of times. The chain combines TRBV19 with TRBJ1-5, with D perhaps matching TRBD1 (6 bases). This CDR3 region has 15 residues. Germline V gives CDR1 LNHDA, CDR2 SQIVND (reference sequence). V shed 4 bases and J shed 4 bases, with 14 bases lying between them. In nucleotides, the CDR3 is TGTGCCAGTAGTACAGAAACAGGGTGGAATCAGCCCCAGCATTTT. It is translated as CASSTETGWNQPQHF.

Only a few counts were recorded for this clone. V usage is TRBV7-9 and J usage is TRBJ2-1; perhaps TRBD1 as D (5 bases). CDR3 size: 15 residues. CDR1 and CDR2 (germline): SEHNR, FQNEAQ (reference sequence). The germline V and J ends were trimmed by 2 bases and 4 bases, with 12 bases remaining between them. CDR3 in amino acids: CASSLMGRTYNEQFF. The CDR3 DNA is TGTGCCAGCAGCTTAATGGGAAGGACATACAATGAGCAGTTCTTC.

The J gene is TRBJ2-7, the V gene TRBV27; TRBD2 is a possible D gene (5 bases). CDR1 is MNHEY and CDR2 is SMNVEV in the germline V gene (reference sequence). Trimming removed 3 bases at V and 4 bases at J, with 10 bases between. The CDR3 runs 13 residues. As DNA, the CDR3 is TGTGCCAGCAGTTTCTATCCGGGATACGAGCAGTACTTC. Protein sequence: CASSFYPGYEQYF.